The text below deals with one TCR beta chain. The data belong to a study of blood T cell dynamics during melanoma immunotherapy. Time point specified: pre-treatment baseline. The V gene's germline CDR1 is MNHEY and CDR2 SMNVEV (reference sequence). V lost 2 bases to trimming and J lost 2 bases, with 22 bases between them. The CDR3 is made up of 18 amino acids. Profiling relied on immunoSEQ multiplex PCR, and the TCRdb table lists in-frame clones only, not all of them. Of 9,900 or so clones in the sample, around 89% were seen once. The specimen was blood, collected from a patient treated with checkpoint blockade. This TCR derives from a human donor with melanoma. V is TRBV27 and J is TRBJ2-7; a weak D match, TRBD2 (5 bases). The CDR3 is CASSLKISTIPTPYEQYF. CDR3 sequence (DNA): TGTGCCAGCAGTTTAAAGATTTCGACTATTCCGACCCCCTACGAGCAGTACTTC.